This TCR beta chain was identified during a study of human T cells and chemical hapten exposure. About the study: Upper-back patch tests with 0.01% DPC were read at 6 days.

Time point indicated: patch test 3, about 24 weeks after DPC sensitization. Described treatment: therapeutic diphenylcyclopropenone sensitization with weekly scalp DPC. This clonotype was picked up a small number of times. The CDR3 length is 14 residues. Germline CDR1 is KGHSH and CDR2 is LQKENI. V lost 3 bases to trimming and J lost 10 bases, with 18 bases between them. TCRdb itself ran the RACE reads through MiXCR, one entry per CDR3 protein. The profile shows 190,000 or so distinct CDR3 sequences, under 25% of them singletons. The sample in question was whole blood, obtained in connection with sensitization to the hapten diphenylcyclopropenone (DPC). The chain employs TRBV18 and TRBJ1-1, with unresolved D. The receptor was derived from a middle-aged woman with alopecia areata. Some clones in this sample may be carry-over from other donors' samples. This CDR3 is CASSPTPTQSRAFF. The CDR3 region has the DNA TGTGCCAGCTCACCCACACCGACTCAATCGCGAGCTTTCTTT.